This TCR beta chain was identified in a study of T cells in Graves' hyperthyroidism and ophthalmopathy. Across the study: At initial diagnosis, before any treatment had begun, peripheral blood was obtained. General observations from the study: Also found in blood were most expanded thyroid clonotypes above 0.001.

As for this clonotype: The antigen is unknown. An end of the junction does not agree with germline; a read error may underlie this.

Template material for amplifying TCR beta CDR3 regions consisted of RNA transcripts. The HTBI primer set drove a first-round RT-PCR of the TCR CDR3. Each CDR3 protein gets one entry after TCRdb re-called the multiplex PCR reads with MiXCR. The table lists about 680,000 distinct CDR3 sequences, just over 35% of them singletons. Per germline, CDR1 SEHNR and CDR2 FQNEAQ (reference sequence). This CDR3 comprises 10 residues. 10 ml of fresh peripheral blood supplied the PBMCs. This clonotype originated in a woman in her thirties or forties with Graves' hyperthyroidism. The sample comprised blood. The chain has TRBV7-9 and TRBJ2-7; D not resolved. CDR3 bases: TGCGCCAGCAGCCAAGACGAGCAGTACTTC. It translates to CASSQDEQYF. The whole variable domain, filled in from reference TRBV7-9 and TRBJ2-7, reads DTGVSQNPRHKITKRGQNVTFRCDPISEHNRLYWYRQTLGQGPEFLTYFQNEAQLEKSRLLSDRFSAERPKGSFSTLEIQRTEQGDSAMYLCASSQDEQYFGPGTRLTVT.